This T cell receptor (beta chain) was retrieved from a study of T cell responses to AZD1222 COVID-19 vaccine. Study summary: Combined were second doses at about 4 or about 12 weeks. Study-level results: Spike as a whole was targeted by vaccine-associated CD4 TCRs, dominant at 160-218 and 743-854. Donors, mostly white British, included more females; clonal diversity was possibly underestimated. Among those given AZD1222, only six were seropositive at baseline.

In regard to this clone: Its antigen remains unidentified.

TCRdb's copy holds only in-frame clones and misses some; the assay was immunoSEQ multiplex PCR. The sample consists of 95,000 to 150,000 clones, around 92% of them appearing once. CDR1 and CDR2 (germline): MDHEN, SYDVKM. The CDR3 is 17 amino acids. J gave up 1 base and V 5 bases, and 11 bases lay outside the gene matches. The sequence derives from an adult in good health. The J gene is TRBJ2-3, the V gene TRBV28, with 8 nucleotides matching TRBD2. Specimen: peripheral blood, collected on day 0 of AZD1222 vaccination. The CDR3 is CASSPKRGRGGTDTQYF. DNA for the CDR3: TGTGCCAGCAGTCCGAAACGGGGGCGGGGGGGCACAGATACGCAGTATTTT.